This T cell receptor (beta chain) stems from a study of early stage breast cancer tumors. About the research overall: About 80% of the 16 invasive tumors were ER+, PR+ and HER2-. Findings and caveats of the study: Blood repertoires resembled normal breast more than tumor. Tumors had 2 to 3-fold higher T cell density and higher clonality than adjacent normal breast tissue.

Trimming left V 4 bases short and J 0 bases short, with 11 bases between. The CDR3 sequence is 15 residues long. Per the germline V gene, CDR1 is SGHRS and CDR2 is YFSETQ. Blood replicates held 0.5 ug DNA, tumor or normal breast approximately 1.5 ug, two each. Profiled with immunoSEQ multiplex PCR; TCRdb holds only in-frame clones, not every one. Seen here are 55,000 to 70,000 clones, approximately 84% observed once, and the top ten hold about 4.8%. Comments on this clone: Antigen unknown.

The chain links TRBV5-1 to TRBJ2-1; D ambiguous. Sequenced input: blood. This TCR derives from a person aged 40-50 years with breast cancer. The CDR3 DNA follows: TGCGCCAGCAGCCCTAGGGTGAGCTCCTACAATGAGCAGTTCTTC. It encodes CASSPRVSSYNEQFF.